A single sample gave rise to the 10 T cell receptor delta chains below, sequenced in a study of gamma-delta chains in newborns, infants, children. TCRdb reprocessed the reads through CATT. This table has more than 6,500 delta-chain clones, around 2% appearing once. Sequenced: blood. These receptors all stem from a child who was a newborn, infant or young child, either healthy, febrile or measles-vaccinated (not recorded which).

The rearrangement joins TRDV3 to TRDJ3; TRDD3 matches at 8 bases. This CDR3 spans 25 amino acids. V trimming: 2 bases; J trimming: 0 bases; junction bases outside the gene matches: 30. CDR1 is TVYSNPD, CDR2 GDNSRS, per germline (reference sequence). CDR3 region: CAFCGSCPATGGDKGSSWDTRQMFF. CDR3 sequence (DNA): TGTGCCTTTTGTGGCTCATGTCCTGCAACTGGGGGTGATAAAGGTAGCTCCTGGGACACCCGACAGATGTTTTTC. The full variable domain, with the rest looked up from reference TRDV3 and TRDJ3, is CDKVTQSSPDQTVASGSEVVLLCTYDTVYSNPDLFWYRIRPDYSFQFVFYGDNSRSEGADFTQGRFSVKHILTQKAFHLVISPVRTEDSATYYCAFCGSCPATGGDKGSSWDTRQMFFGTGIKLFVEP.

For this clone: TCRdb attributes to this sequence the protein of a much larger clone, which differs from the DNA translation at residue 13; a read error is likely, and the protein displayed is translated from the DNA. The chain links TRDV2 to TRDJ1, with 10 bases fitting TRDD3. The CDR3 loop spans 18 amino acids. With V trimmed by 0 bases and J by 3 bases, 12 bases remained unmatched. Germline V gives CDR1 GEAIGNYY, CDR2 EKD. The CDR3 loop is CACDTAESGGYLADKLIF. CDR3 nucleotides: TGTGCCTGTGACACCGCGGAGAGTGGGGGATACCTGGCCGATAAACTCATCTTT.

This clone was observed a few times. For this DNA, TCRdb reports the protein of a much larger clone, which diverges at residue 8, most likely from a read error; the protein presented here is translated directly from the DNA. The rearrangement uses TRDV2 and TRDJ1; D not certain. The V end was cut by 2 bases, the J end by 0 bases, with 12 bases between. The germline CDR1 and CDR2 sequences are GEAIGNYY and EKD. CDR3 length: 15 residues. DNA of the CDR3: TGTGCCTGTGACAAAAAAAGGACGTACACCGATAAACTCATCTTT. This codes for CACDKKRTYTDKLIF.

This clone is medium-sized in the sample. Additional DNA sequences in this sample encode the identical CDR3. V and J are TRDV1 and TRDJ2; 8 bases agree with TRDD3. CDR1 and CDR2 (germline): TSWWSYY, QGS. The CDR3 is made up of 18 amino acids. Unmatched junction bases numbered 12, after V lost 0 bases and J lost 6 bases. The chain's CDR3 is CALGELTRGGIRPAQLFF. The CDR3 coding sequence is TGTGCTCTTGGGGAACTGACACGTGGAGGGATACGGCCAGCACAACTCTTCTTT.

This clone appeared a few times. The protein TCRdb lists belongs to a much larger clone and differs from this DNA's translation at residue 3, which points to a read error; the protein shown is made from the DNA. The chain recombines TRDV2 with TRDJ3, with 11 bases matching TRDD3. This CDR3 has 18 amino acids. CDR1 and CDR2 (germline): GEAIGNYY, EKD. CDR3 protein: CARDILGDNNWDTRQMFF. In DNA form, the CDR3 reads TGTGCCCGTGACATACTGGGGGATAATAACTGGGACACCCGACAGATGTTTTTC.

On this clone: The TCRdb protein comes from a much larger clone and disagrees with this DNA's translation at residue 12, likely due to a read error; the protein given here is derived from the DNA. V usage is TRDV2 and J usage is TRDJ3; 11 nucleotides match TRDD3. Germline CDR1 and CDR2: GEAIGNYY and EKD. The CDR3 loop spans 18 amino acids. CDR3 coding DNA: TGTGCCTGTGACACGATGGGGGATACGTCCTGGGGCACCCGACAGATGTTTTTC. Translated: CACDTMGDTSWGTRQMFF.

This clone was observed a few times. A much larger clonotype is one base distant, so this may be a read error. The J gene is TRDJ2, the V gene TRDV2, with TRDD3 matching 10 bases. CDR3 length: 15 residues. Per the germline V gene, CDR1 is GEAIGNYY and CDR2 is EKD. DNA of the CDR3: TGTGCCCGTGACACCGTGGGGGATACGACAGCACAACTCTTCTTT. Protein: CARDTVGDTTAQLFF.

Regarding this clone: TCRdb's entry gives the protein of a much larger clone, which mismatches this DNA's translation at residue 12, likely from a read error; the protein reported here is translated from the DNA. This rearrangement joins TRDV1 to TRDJ1; 7 bases are shared with TRDD3. The CDR3 is made up of 16 amino acids. Germline trimming cut 4 bases from V and 3 bases from J; bases unmatched to any gene: 11. Germline V gene data show CDR1 as TSWWSYY and CDR2 as QGS. CDR3 in DNA: TGTGCTCTTGGGGGCTTGATAATTGGGGGAGCCGATAAACTCATCTTT. As protein: CALGGLIIGGADKLIF.

Of note for this clone: With a far larger clone one base away, a read error is the likely cause. The sample holds other DNA sequences that translate to the same CDR3. The chain has TRDV2 and TRDJ3, with TRDD3 matching 8 bases. The CDR3 contains 18 residues. The V gene's germline CDR1 is GEAIGNYY and CDR2 EKD. CDR3 residues: CACDTVLGGSWDTRQMFF. The CDR3 DNA sequence: TGTGCCTGCGACACCGTACTGGGGGGCTCCTGGGACACCCGACAGATGTTTTTC.

In the case of this clone: TCRdb records a much larger clone's protein for this DNA, with a difference at residue 4 that likely arises from a read error; the protein given is the translation of the DNA. CDR3 sequence (DNA): TGTGCCTGTGGCACCGGGGATACGCGTTCCTGGGACACCCGACAGATGTTTTTC. This encodes CACGTGDTRSWDTRQMFF. The chain uses TRDV2 and TRDJ3; the match to TRDD3 covers 9 bases. From germline, CDR1 is GEAIGNYY and CDR2 EKD. CDR3 length equals 18 residues.